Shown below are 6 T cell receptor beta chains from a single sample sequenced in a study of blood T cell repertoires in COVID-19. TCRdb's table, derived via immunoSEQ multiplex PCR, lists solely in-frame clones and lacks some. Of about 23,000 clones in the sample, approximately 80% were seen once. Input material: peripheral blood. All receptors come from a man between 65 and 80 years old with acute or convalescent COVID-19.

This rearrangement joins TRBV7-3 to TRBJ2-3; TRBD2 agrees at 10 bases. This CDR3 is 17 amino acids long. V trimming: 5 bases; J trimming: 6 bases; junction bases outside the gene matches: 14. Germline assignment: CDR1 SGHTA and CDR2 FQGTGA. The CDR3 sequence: CASSRGILAGRGDTQYF. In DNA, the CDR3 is TGTGCCAGCAGCCGAGGAATACTAGCGGGACGGGGGGATACGCAGTATTTT. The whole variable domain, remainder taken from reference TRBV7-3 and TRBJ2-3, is GAGVSQTPSNKVTEKGKYVELRCDPISGHTALYWYRQSLGQGPEFLIYFQGTGAADDSGLPNDRFFAVRPEGSVSTLKIQRTERGDSAVYLCASSRGILAGRGDTQYFGPGTRLTVL.

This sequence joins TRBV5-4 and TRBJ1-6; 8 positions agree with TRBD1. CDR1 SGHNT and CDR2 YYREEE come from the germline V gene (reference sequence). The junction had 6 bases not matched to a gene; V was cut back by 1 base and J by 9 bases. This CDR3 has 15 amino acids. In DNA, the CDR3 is TGTGCCAGCAGCTTGCAGGGGGCGGAGGGTTCACCCCTCCACTTT. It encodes CASSLQGAEGSPLHF.

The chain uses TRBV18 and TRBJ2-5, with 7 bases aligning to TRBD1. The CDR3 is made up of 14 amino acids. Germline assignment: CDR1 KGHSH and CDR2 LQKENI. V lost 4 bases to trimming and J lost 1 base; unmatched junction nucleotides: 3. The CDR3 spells CASSLGQAQETQYF. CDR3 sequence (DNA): TGTGCCAGCTCACTTGGACAGGCCCAAGAGACCCAGTACTTC.

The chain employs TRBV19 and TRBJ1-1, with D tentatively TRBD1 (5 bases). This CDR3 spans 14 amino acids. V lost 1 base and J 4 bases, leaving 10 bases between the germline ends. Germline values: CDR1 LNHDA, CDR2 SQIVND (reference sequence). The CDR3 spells CASSIGGVGTEAFF. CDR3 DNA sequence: TGTGCCAGTAGTATAGGGGGGGTAGGCACTGAAGCTTTCTTT.

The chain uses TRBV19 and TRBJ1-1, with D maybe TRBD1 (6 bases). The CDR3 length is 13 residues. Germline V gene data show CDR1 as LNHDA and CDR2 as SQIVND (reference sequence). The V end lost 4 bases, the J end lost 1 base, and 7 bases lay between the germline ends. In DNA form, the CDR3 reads TGTGCCAGTAGTACGGACAGGAACACTGAAGCTTTCTTT. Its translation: CASSTDRNTEAFF.

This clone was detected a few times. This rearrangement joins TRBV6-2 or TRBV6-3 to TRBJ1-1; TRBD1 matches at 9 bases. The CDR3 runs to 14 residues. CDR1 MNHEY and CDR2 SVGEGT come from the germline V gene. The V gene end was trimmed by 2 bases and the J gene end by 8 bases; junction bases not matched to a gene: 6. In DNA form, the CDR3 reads TGTGCCAGCAGTTACGATGGGGACAGGGTGGAAGCTTTCTTT. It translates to CASSYDGDRVEAFF.